This entry is about one T cell receptor beta chain. The source of the sample is a study of shared clonotypes between healthy human individuals. Clones were read by immunoSEQ multiplex PCR, and TCRdb kept only the in-frame ones, dropping some. The data show millions of clones, over 85% seen once. Trimming at V came to 5 bases and at J to 11 bases, leaving 8 bases not matched to a gene. The CDR3 is made up of 14 amino acids. From germline, CDR1 is MNHEY and CDR2 SMNVEV (reference sequence). The chain joins TRBV27 to TRBJ1-6, with 8 bases that match TRBD1. The material sequenced was naive CD4+ T cells sorted from blood. As for subset: CD45RA+ positively selected. The receptor's source is a man between 18 and 35 years old in good health. This chain's CDR3 is CASSPRTGITPLHF. CDR3 DNA: TGTGCCAGCAGTCCAAGGACAGGGATCACACCCCTCCACTTT.